This T cell receptor beta chain came from a study of shared T cell receptors in the human thymus (dated by TCRdb to 2020 to 2023). Looking at the study overall: The study investigated the way shared, self-reactive T-cell receptor alpha chains are produced in the human thymus.

The CDR3 runs 15 residues from the cysteine to the phenylalanine. The CDR3 DNA has 45 bases and is translated from base 1. The germline V gene encodes CDR1 SEHNR and CDR2 FQNEAQ (reference sequence). V ends up 5 bases short and J 2 bases short, with an unmatched junction base count of 4. The library was built by means of the immunoSEQ multiplex PCR assay. This immuneACCESS table, as held by TCRdb, lists in-frame sequences with V and J called but not all clones. Of the missing ones, under half trace to an unresolved V gene in checked studies; the others have no known cause. The sample has 600,000 to 900,000 clones on record, 75% to 90% of them singletons. The leading ten clones occupy 0.008% to 0.011% of the sample. For this clone: Its antigen remains undetermined. Per-base qualities were not stored, and no clone one base away is much larger.

This same sample was also part of a study on human thymus T cells. The second paper further reports: In Finland, the donors were immunologically healthy infants who were having open corrective cardiac surgery for congenital heart defects. Thymus tissue was collected as surgical resects that were removed during corrective cardiac surgery. Usage of V and J gene segments appeared to be biased in both the thymic and the peripheral blood repertoires. The related research reported highly overlapping thymic TCR repertoires among unrelated individuals. The study characterized TCR alpha and beta repertoires from about 8 infant thymus samples and a few related peripheral blood samples. Donor ages ranged from about 6 to 244 days, and the cohort comprised five or six male and a couple of female infants. Thymocytes were released mechanically from tissue and stored at -70 °C as pellets of roughly 9-32 million cells. A QIAsymphony instrument was used to extract genomic DNA from frozen cell pellets. The immunoSEQ multiplex PCR assay was used to amplify the TCRB and TCRAD loci from a standardized amount of quality-controlled genomic DNA. The V(D)J region was spanned by amplicons of a length sufficient to cover the CDR3 and to identify V and J genes. The amplicons were sequenced on an Illumina platform via the commercial immunoSEQ service. Primer bias and sequencing errors were corrected as previously described, and TCRAD and TCRB were defined on the basis of the IMGT database. Repertoires were analysed with immunoSEQ Analyzer 3.0 and VDJTools, covering basic statistics, V/J segment usage, diversity estimates, rarefaction and pairwise overlap. Diversity was estimated with Chao1, ChaoE, Efron-Thisted, Shannon and inverse Simpson indices, and also on datasets down-sampled to the smallest sample. Repertoire overlap used strict matching of CDR3 nucleotide sequence, V gene and J gene, with Jaccard-based multidimensional scaling clustering. On average, thymus samples gave 750,000 to 950,000 unique TCRB clonotypes, whereas blood samples gave about 84,000.

The TCR sequence derives from a girl less than two years old with a congenital heart defect. Donor details come from another sample of the same person, matched by shared clones. Sequenced sample: thymocytes. Here the chain combines TRBV7-9 and TRBJ2-3; 10 of the junction bases match TRBD2. The CDR3 corresponds to CASSLSGGVTDTQYF. The DNA sequence follows: TGTGCCAGCAGCCTCAGCGGGGGGGTCACAGATACGCAGTATTTT.